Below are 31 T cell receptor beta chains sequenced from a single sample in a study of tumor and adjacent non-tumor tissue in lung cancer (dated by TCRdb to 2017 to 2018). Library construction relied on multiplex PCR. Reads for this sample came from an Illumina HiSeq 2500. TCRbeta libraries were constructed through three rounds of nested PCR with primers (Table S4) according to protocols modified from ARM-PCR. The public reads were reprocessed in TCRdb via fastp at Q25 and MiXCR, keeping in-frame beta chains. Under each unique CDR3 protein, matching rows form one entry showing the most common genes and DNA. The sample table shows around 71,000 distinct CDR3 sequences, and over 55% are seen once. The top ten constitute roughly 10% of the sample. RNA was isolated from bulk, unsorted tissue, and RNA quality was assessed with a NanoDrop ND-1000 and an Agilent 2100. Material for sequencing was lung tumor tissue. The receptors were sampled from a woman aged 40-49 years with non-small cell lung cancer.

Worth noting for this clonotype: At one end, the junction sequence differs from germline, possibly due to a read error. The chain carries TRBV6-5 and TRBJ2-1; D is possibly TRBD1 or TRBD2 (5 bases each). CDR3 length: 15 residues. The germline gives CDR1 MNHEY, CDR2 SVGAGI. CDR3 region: CASSYSGVRYNEQFF. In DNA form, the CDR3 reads TGTGCCAGCAGTTACTCGGGGGTAAGGTACAATGAACAGTTCTTC.

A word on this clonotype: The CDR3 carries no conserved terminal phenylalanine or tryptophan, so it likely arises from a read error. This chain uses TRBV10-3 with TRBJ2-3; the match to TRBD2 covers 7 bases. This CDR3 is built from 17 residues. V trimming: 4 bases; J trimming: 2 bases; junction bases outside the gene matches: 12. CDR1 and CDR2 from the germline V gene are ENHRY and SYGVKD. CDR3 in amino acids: CAISAAIGRHYTDTQYS. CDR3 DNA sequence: TGTGCCATCAGTGCGGCTATCGGGAGGCATTACACAGATACGCAGTATTCT.

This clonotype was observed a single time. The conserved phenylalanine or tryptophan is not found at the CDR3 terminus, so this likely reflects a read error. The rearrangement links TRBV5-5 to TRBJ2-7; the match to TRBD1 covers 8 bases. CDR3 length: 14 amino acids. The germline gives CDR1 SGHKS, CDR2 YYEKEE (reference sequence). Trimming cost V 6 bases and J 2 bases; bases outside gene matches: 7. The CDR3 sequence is CASNTGTGPYEQYL. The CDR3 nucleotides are TGTGCCAGCAACACCGGGACAGGCCCCTACGAGCAGTACCTC.

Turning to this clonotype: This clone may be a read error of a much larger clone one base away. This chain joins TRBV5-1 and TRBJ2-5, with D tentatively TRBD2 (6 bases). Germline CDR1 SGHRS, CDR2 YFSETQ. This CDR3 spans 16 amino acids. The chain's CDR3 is CASSLASGTFQETQCF. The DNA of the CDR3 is TGCGCCAGCAGCTTGGCTTCCGGGACTTTCCAGGAGACCCAGTGCTTC. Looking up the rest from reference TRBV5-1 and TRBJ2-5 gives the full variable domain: KAGVTQTPRYLIKTRGQQVTLSCSPISGHRSVSWYQQTPGQGLQFLFEYFSETQRNKGNFPGRFSGRQFSNSRSEMNVSTLELGDSALYLCASSLASGTFQETQCFGPGTRLLVL.

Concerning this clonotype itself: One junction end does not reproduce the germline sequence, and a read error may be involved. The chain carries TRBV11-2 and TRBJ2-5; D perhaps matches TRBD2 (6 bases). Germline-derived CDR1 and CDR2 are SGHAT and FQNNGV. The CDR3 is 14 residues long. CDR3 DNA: TGCGCCAGCAGCTTCCATGGGGTGGGGGAGGCCCAGCACTTC. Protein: CASSFHGVGEAQHF. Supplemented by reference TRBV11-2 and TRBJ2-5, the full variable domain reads EAGVAQSPRYKIIEKRQSVAFWCNPISGHATLYWYQQILGQGPKLLIQFQNNGVVDDSQLPKDRFSAERLKGVDSTLKIQPAKLEDSAVYLCASSFHGVGEAQHFGPGTRLLVL.

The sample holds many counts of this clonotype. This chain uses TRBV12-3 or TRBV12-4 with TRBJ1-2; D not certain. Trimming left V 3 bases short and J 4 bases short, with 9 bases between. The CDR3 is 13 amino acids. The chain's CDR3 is CASSFRASYGYTF. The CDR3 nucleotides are TGTGCCAGCAGTTTTAGGGCTTCCTATGGCTACACCTTC.

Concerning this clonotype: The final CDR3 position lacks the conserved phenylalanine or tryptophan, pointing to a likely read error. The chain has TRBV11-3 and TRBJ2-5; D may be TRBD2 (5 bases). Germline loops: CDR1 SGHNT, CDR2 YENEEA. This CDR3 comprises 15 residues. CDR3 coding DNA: TGTACCAGTAGCTTAGAACGGTCCCGCGGGGAGACCCAGTACCTC. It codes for CTSSLERSRGETQYL.

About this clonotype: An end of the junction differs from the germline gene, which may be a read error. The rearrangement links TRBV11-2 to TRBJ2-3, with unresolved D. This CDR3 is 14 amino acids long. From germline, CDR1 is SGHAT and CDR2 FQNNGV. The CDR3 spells CASSHLCAADTRYF. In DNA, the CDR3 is TGTGCCAGCAGCCATCTATGCGCGGCAGATACGCGGTATTTT.

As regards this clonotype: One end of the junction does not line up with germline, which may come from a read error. The CDR3 reads CAGSLGTGNYDYTF. In DNA, the CDR3 is TGTGCCGGCAGCTTGGGGACAGGAAACTATGACTACACCTTT. The gene calls are TRBV11-2 and TRBJ1-2; 8 bases line up with TRBD1. Germline V gene sequence: CDR1 SGHAT, CDR2 FQNNGV. The CDR3 covers 14 residues.

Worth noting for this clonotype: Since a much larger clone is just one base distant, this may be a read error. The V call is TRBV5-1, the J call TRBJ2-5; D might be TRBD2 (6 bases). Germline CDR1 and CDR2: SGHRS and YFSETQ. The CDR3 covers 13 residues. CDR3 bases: TGCGCCAGCAGCTTGACTAGCTATGAGATCCAGTACTTC. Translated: CASSLTSYEIQYF. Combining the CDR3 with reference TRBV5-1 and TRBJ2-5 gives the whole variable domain KAGVTQTPRYLIKTRGQQVTLSCSPISGHRSVSWYQQTPGQGLQFLFEYFSETQRNKGNFPGRFSGRQFSNSRSEMNVSTLELGDSALYLCASSLTSYEIQYFGPGTRLLVL.

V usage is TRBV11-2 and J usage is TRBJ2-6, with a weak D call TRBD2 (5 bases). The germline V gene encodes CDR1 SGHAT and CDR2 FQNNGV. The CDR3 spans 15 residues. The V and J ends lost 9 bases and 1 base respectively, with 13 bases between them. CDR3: CASSEEGSGANVLTF. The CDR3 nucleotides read TGTGCCAGTAGCGAAGAGGGTTCTGGGGCCAACGTCCTGACTTTC.

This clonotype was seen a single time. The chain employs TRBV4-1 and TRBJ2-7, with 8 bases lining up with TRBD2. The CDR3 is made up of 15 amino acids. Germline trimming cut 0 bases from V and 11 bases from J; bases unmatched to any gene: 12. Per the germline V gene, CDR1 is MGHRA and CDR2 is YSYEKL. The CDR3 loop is CASSQDRLALYKEYF. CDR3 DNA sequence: TGCGCCAGCAGCCAAGATCGACTAGCGCTCTACAAGGAGTACTTC.

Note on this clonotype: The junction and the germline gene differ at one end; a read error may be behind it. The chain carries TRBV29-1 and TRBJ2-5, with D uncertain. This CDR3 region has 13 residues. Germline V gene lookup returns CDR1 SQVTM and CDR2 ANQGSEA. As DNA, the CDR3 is TGCGGCGTTGAACGTGTTAAGGGAGAGACCCAGTACTTC. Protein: CGVERVKGETQYF.

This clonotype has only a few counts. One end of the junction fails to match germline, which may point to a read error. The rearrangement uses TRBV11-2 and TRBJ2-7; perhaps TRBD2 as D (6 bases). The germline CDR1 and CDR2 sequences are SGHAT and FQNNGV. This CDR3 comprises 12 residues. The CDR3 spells CASNSDYYEQYF. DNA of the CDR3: TGTGCCAGCAACTCGGACTATTACGAGCAATACTTC.

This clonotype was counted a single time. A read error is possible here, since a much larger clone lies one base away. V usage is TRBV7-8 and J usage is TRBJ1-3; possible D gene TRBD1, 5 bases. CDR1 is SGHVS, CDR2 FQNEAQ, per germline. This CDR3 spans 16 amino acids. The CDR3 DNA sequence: TGTGCCAGCAGCTTAGCAGGGGCGAAATCTGGAATCACCATATATTTT. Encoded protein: CASSLAGAKSGITIYF.

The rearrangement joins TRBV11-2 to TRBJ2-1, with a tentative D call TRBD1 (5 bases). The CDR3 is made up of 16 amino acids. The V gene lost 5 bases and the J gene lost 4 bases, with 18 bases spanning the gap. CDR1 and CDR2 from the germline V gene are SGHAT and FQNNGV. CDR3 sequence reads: CASSQTDKSSYNEQFF. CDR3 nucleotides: TGTGCCAGCAGCCAGACGGACAAAAGTTCATACAATGAGCAGTTCTTC.

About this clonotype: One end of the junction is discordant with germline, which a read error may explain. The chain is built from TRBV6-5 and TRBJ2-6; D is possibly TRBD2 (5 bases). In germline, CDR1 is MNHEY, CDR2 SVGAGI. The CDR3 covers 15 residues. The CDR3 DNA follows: TGTTCCAGCAGCAGCGGTCTCTCTGGGGCCAACGTCCTGACTTTC. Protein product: CSSSSGLSGANVLTF.

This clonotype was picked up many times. The CDR3 sequence is CASRLTASTDTQYF. DNA of the CDR3: TGTGCCAGCAGGCTCACAGCCTCCACAGATACGCAGTATTTT. The rearrangement joins TRBV6-5 to TRBJ2-3; D unresolved. Germline values: CDR1 MNHEY, CDR2 SVGAGI. This CDR3 spans 14 amino acids. Deletions cut 6 bases from V and 2 bases from J, with 12 bases between.

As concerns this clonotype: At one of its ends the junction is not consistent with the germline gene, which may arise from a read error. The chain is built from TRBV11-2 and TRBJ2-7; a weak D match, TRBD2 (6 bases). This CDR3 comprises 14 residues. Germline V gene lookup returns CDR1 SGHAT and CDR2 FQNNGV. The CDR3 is CASSPGLGAYEQYF. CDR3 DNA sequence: TGTGCCAGCAGCCCGGGACTGGGAGCCTACGAACAGTACTTC. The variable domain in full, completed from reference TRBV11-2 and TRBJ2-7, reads EAGVAQSPRYKIIEKRQSVAFWCNPISGHATLYWYQQILGQGPKLLIQFQNNGVVDDSQLPKDRFSAERLKGVDSTLKIQPAKLEDSAVYLCASSPGLGAYEQYFGPGTRLTVT.

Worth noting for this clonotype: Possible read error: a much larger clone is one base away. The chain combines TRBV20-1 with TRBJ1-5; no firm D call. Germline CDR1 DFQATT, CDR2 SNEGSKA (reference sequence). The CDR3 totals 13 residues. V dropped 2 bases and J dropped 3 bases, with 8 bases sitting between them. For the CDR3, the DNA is TGCAGTGCTAGACTTGACATCAATCAGCCCCAGCATTTT. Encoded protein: CSARLDINQPQHF.

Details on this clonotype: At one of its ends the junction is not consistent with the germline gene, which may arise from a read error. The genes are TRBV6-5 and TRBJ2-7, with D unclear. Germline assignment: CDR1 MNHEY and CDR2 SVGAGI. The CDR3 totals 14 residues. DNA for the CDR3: TGTGCCAGTAGTCCCTACCGGTCTGCCTCCGAGCAGAACTTC. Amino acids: CASSPYRSASEQNF.

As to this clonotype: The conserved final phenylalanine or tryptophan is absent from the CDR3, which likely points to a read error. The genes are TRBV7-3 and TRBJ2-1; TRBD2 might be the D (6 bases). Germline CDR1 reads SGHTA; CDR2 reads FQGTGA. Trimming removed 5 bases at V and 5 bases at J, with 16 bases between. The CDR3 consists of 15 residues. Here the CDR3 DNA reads TGTGCCAGCAGCAGCCGAGGACTACCCAACAATGAGCAGTTCATC. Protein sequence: CASSSRGLPNNEQFI.

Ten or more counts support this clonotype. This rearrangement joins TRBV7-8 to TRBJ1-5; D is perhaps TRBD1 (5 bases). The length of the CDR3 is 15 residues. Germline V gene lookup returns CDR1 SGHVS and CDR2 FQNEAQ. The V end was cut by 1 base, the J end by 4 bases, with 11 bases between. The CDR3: CASSLEATVNQPQHF. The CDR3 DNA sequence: TGTGCCAGCAGCTTAGAGGCGACAGTAAATCAGCCCCAGCATTTT.

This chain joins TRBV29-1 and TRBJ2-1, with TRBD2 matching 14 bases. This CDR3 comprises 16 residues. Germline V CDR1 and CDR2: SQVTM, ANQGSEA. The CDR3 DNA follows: TGCCGCGCTTATTTAGGGGGACTAGCGGGAGCGGCGGAGCAGTTCTTC. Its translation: CRAYLGGLAGAAEQFF.

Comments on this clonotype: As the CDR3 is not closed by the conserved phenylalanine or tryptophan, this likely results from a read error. CDR3 protein: CNFGEPGQFNYGYTL. The CDR3 nucleotides are TGCAACTTCGGCGAACCGGGACAGTTTAACTATGGCTACACCCTC. V is TRBV29-1 and J is TRBJ1-2, with TRBD1 matching over 7 bases. The CDR3 spans 15 residues. CDR1 SQVTM and CDR2 ANQGSEA come from the germline V gene.

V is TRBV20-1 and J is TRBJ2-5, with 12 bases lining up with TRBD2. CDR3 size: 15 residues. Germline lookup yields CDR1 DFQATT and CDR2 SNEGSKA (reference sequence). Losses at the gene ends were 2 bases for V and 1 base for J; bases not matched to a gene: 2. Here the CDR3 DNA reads TGCAGTGCTAGACTGGGACTAGCGGGCCAAGAGACCCAGTACTTC. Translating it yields CSARLGLAGQETQYF.

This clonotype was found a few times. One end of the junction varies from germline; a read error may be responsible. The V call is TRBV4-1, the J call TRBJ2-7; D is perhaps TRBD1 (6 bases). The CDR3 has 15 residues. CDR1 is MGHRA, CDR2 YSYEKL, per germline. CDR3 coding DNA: TGCGCCAGCAGCCAAGTTGGGGACATCACCTACCAGCAGTATTTC. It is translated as CASSQVGDITYQQYF.

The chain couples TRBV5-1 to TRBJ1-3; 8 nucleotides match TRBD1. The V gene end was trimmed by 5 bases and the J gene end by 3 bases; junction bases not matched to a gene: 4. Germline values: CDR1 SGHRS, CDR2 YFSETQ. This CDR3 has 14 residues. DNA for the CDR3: TGCGCCAGCAGACAGGGGGTAGATGGAAACACCATATATTTT. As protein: CASRQGVDGNTIYF.

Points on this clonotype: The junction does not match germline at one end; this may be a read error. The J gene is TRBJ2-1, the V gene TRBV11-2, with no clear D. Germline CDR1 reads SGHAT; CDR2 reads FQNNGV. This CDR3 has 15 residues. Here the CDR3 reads CASSSRRSSHNEQFF. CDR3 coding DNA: TGTGCCAGCAGCTCACGGCGGAGCTCCCACAATGAGCAGTTCTTC.

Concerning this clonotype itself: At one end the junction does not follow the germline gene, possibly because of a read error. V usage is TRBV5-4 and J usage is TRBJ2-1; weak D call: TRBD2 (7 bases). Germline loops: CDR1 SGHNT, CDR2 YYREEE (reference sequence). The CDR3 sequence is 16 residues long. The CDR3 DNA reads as TGTTCCAGCAGCTTGGGCGGCGGGGGCGCCTACAATAAGCAGTTCTTC. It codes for CSSSLGGGGAYNKQFF.

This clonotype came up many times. The CDR3 reads CASRRTSGGAGNEQFF. CDR3 DNA: TGTGCCAGCAGGAGGACTAGCGGGGGGGCCGGGAATGAGCAGTTCTTC. This sequence joins TRBV12-3 or TRBV12-4 and TRBJ2-1, with 15 bases aligning to TRBD2. The CDR3 is 16 residues long. V was clipped by 6 bases and J by 7 bases; unmatched bases: 7.